The 30 T cell receptor beta chains below all came from one sample that was sequenced in a study of shared clonotypes between healthy human individuals (dated by TCRdb to about 2020). The library was generated by the immunoSEQ multiplex PCR assay. In its TCRdb copy, this immuneACCESS table keeps in-frame sequences only and misses some clones. Where compared with another copy, unresolved V genes explain less than half of these, and the others have no known cause. The sample contains about 2 million clones, about 95% of them found a single time. 1.2% of the sample comes from the top ten. For the CD8 naive samples, CD45RO-negative cells were positively selected for CCR7, yielding a CD45RA+CCR7+ population from which TemRA cells were excluded. Sequencing used naive CD8+ T cells sorted from blood. This specimen's cell subset or site label, per the study, means: CD45RA+CCR7+. The receptors originated from a man younger than 35 in good health.

Only a few counts were recorded for this clone. Other nucleotide sequences from this sample produce the same CDR3. The chain has TRBV11-2 and TRBJ1-1; D is unclear. CDR3 size: 11 residues. Trimming removed 1 base from V and 4 bases from J, with 1 base in between. The germline CDR1 and CDR2 sequences are SGHAT and FQNNGV. The CDR3 loop is CASSLGTEAFF. The CDR3 region has the DNA TGTGCCAGCAGCTTAGGCACTGAAGCTTTCTTT.

This chain joins TRBV5-1 and TRBJ1-1; unclear D gene. V shed 4 bases and J shed 5 bases, with 15 bases lying between them. The germline CDR1 and CDR2 sequences are SGHRS and YFSETQ. This CDR3 is built from 14 residues. The chain's CDR3 is CASSDYGSLTEAFF. The CDR3 DNA sequence: TGCGCCAGCAGCGACTATGGGTCGTTAACTGAAGCTTTCTTT.

The CDR3 nucleotides are TGTGCCAGCAGCGCCCATCAGGGAATCTCCTACGAGCAGTACTTC. It translates to CASSAHQGISYEQYF. The gene calls are TRBV9 and TRBJ2-7, with D tentatively TRBD1 (5 bases). Germline CDR1 is SGDLS and CDR2 is YYNGEE. Trimming took 3 bases from V and 0 from J, leaving 13 bases between them. The CDR3 totals 15 residues. Based on the CDR3 plus reference TRBV9 and TRBJ2-7, the full variable domain is DSGVTQTPKHLITATGQRVTLRCSPRSGDLSVYWYQQSLDQGLQFLIQYYNGEERAKGNILERFSAQQFPDLHSELNLSSLELGDSALYFCASSAHQGISYEQYFGPGTRLTVT.

V gene TRBV19 combines with J gene TRBJ1-1; D is uncertain. The ends were cut back, 7 bases at V and 4 bases at J, with 16 bases in the middle. The CDR3 totals 14 residues. CDR1 is LNHDA and CDR2 is SQIVND in the germline V gene (reference sequence). The CDR3: CASISTEVATEAFF. CDR3 in DNA: TGTGCCAGTATCTCGACGGAGGTTGCCACTGAAGCTTTCTTT.

The CDR3 sequence is CASSSNRVTGELFF. DNA for the CDR3: TGTGCCAGCAGTTCTAACAGGGTCACCGGGGAGCTGTTTTTT. This chain connects TRBV27 to TRBJ2-2; tentatively, D is TRBD1 (6 bases). V gave up 4 bases and J gave up 4 bases, with 10 bases separating them. The length of the CDR3 is 14 residues. Germline loops: CDR1 MNHEY, CDR2 SMNVEV (reference sequence).

V gene TRBV5-1 combines with J gene TRBJ2-7; a possible D gene is TRBD2 (6 bases). Germline V gene lookup returns CDR1 SGHRS and CDR2 YFSETQ. V lost 0 bases to trimming and J lost 0 bases, with 10 bases between them. CDR3 size: 15 residues. DNA of the CDR3: TGCGCCAGCAGCTTGGCCTGGAGGGACTCCTACGAGCAGTACTTC. Its protein is CASSLAWRDSYEQYF.

This clone was seen only once. The chain uses TRBV27 and TRBJ1-2; D not certain. V shed 3 bases and J shed 4 bases, with 12 bases lying between them. CDR3 length equals 14 residues. Germline values: CDR1 MNHEY, CDR2 SMNVEV (reference sequence). The CDR3 DNA follows: TGTGCCAGCAGTTTTGGAGGGAGGGCCTATGGCTACACCTTC. It encodes CASSFGGRAYGYTF.

The rearrangement uses TRBV10-2 and TRBJ2-7; the D gene is possibly TRBD2 (6 bases). CDR3 length: 14 residues. Germline V gives CDR1 WSHSY, CDR2 SAAADI. V lost 8 bases, J lost 0 bases, and 14 bases lay in between. The CDR3 region has the DNA TGCGCCAGCTTAACGGAGGGACCCTCCTACGAGCAGTACTTC. Translating it yields CASLTEGPSYEQYF.

This chain joins TRBV7-9 and TRBJ2-3; TRBD2 agrees at 7 bases. Germline CDR1 and CDR2: SEHNR and FQNEAQ (reference sequence). V shed 2 bases and J 2 bases; nucleotides not matched to a gene: 4. This CDR3 is 15 amino acids long. This CDR3 reads CASSLHGGDTDTQYF. CDR3 coding DNA: TGTGCCAGCAGCTTACATGGGGGGGACACAGATACGCAGTATTTT.

This clone was found once. The chain employs TRBV9 and TRBJ1-2; no clear D. Germline assignment: CDR1 SGDLS and CDR2 YYNGEE. Deletions cut 1 base from V and 2 bases from J, with 12 bases between. The CDR3 has 15 amino acids. CDR3 bases: TGTGCCAGCAGCGTATATGGGTCTGGGAACTATGGCTACACCTTC. Encoded protein: CASSVYGSGNYGYTF.

This sequence joins TRBV29-1 and TRBJ2-1; maybe TRBD1 (6 bases). From germline, CDR1 is SQVTM and CDR2 ANQGSEA. V lost 2 bases and J lost 2, with 7 bases in between. The CDR3 is 13 residues long. CDR3 sequence: CSVERGTYNEQFF. The CDR3, as DNA: TGCAGCGTTGAAAGGGGGACCTACAATGAGCAGTTCTTC.

V gene TRBV9 combines with J gene TRBJ1-2; tentative D call: TRBD1 (5 bases). This CDR3 contains 14 residues. V lost 3 bases to trimming and J lost 2 bases, with 11 bases between them. Germline loops: CDR1 SGDLS, CDR2 YYNGEE. CDR3 DNA: TGTGCCAGCAGCGCGGATGGGGGGAACTATGGCTACACCTTC. Translated: CASSADGGNYGYTF.

The chain links TRBV4-1 to TRBJ1-1; the D is unclear. Germline CDR1 and CDR2: MGHRA and YSYEKL. V lost 0 bases and J lost 1, with 6 bases in between. The CDR3 totals 14 residues. The CDR3 protein is CASSQDDANTEAFF. In DNA form, the CDR3 reads TGCGCCAGCAGCCAAGATGATGCGAACACTGAAGCTTTCTTT.

This chain connects TRBV28 to TRBJ2-7; 8 nucleotides align to TRBD1. V lost 7 bases, J lost 2 bases, and 7 bases stayed unmatched. Germline assignment: CDR1 MDHEN and CDR2 SYDVKM. The CDR3 extends over 14 amino acids. The CDR3 is CASTRQGQTYEQYF. Written as DNA, the CDR3 is TGTGCCAGCACACGACAGGGGCAGACCTACGAGCAGTACTTC.

Only one count was recorded for this clone. The chain has TRBV6-6 and TRBJ1-1, with no clear D. V lost 10 bases and J lost 0, with 12 bases in between. Germline V lookup: CDR1 MNHNY, CDR2 SVGAGI (reference sequence). The CDR3 contains 13 residues. CDR3 bases: TGTGCCATCGACATGGCCATGAACACTGAAGCTTTCTTT. This codes for CAIDMAMNTEAFF.

This clone was picked up one time. The rearrangement links TRBV30 to TRBJ2-7; a weak D match, TRBD1 (6 bases). This CDR3 comprises 13 residues. Trimming removed 4 bases from V and 5 bases from J, with 15 bases in between. Germline V gives CDR1 GTSNPN, CDR2 SVGIG (reference sequence). The DNA for the CDR3 is TGTGCCTGGACCCAGGGGTCCCCTAACGAGCAGTACTTC. Its translation is CAWTQGSPNEQYF.

About this clone: Within the sample, other DNA sequences also encode this same CDR3. The chain joins TRBV9 to TRBJ2-3, with D unclear. The germline V gene has CDR1 SGDLS and CDR2 YYNGEE. The CDR3 loop spans 12 amino acids. Trimming pared 2 bases from V and 5 bases from J, leaving 6 bases between. CDR3 bases: TGTGCCAGCAGCGTCCTAGGAGATACGCAGTATTTT. Translating it yields CASSVLGDTQYF.

For the CDR3, the DNA is TGTGCCAGCAGCGTAGGTGAGGTGAACACCGGGGAGCTGTTTTTT. Protein product: CASSVGEVNTGELFF. This chain uses TRBV9 with TRBJ2-2; D is unresolved. This CDR3 has 15 amino acids. CDR1 and CDR2 (germline): SGDLS, YYNGEE. V was shortened by 0 bases and J by 1 base, with 7 bases between the two germline ends.

The J gene is TRBJ1-3, the V gene TRBV5-1; 7 bases map to TRBD1. Germline lookup yields CDR1 SGHRS and CDR2 YFSETQ. Trimming at V came to 4 bases and at J to 0 bases, leaving 10 bases not matched to a gene. The CDR3 has 17 amino acids. CDR3 region: CASSGGDSFNSGNTIYF. For the CDR3, the DNA is TGCGCCAGCAGCGGGGGGGACAGCTTCAACTCTGGAAACACCATATATTTT.

V and J are TRBV19 and TRBJ1-1; the D is unclear. Germline lookup yields CDR1 LNHDA and CDR2 SQIVND (reference sequence). Between the trimmed V and J ends, which lost 7 bases and 2 bases, there was a span of 14 bases. This CDR3 contains 14 residues. Here the CDR3 DNA reads TGTGCCAGTACCGAAAAGGTTTTTAACACTGAAGCTTTCTTT. Translated, it gives CASTEKVFNTEAFF.

This clone appeared once. The rearrangement joins TRBV14 to TRBJ1-2; D is unresolved. The CDR3 totals 13 residues. V lost 5 bases and J lost 6, with 13 bases in between. Germline CDR1 and CDR2: SGHDN and FVKESK. CDR3 bases: TGTGCCAGCAGCTTAGACACCTCCGATGGCTACACCTTC. Translation: CASSLDTSDGYTF. The full variable domain, its missing parts supplied by reference TRBV14 and TRBJ1-2, is EAGVTQFPSHSVIEKGQTVTLRCDPISGHDNLYWYRRVMGKEIKFLLHFVKESKQDESGMPNNRFLAERTGGTYSTLKVQPAELEDSGVYFCASSLDTSDGYTFGSGTRLTVV.

V is TRBV30 and J is TRBJ2-5; D may be TRBD1 or TRBD2 (5 bases each). CDR3 size: 13 residues. CDR1 and CDR2 (germline): GTSNPN, SVGIG (reference sequence). Trimming took 0 bases from V and 4 from J, leaving 9 bases between them. The CDR3 protein is CAWSVEGRETQYF. The CDR3 nucleotides read TGTGCCTGGAGTGTCGAGGGGAGAGAGACCCAGTACTTC.

This chain links TRBV4-2 with TRBJ2-5, with 7 bases identical to TRBD1. The CDR3 has 14 residues. The germline CDR1 and CDR2 sequences are LGHNA and YNFKEQ. V was clipped by 2 bases and J by 3 bases; unmatched bases: 3. CDR3 in amino acids: CASSQTGVEETQYF. For the CDR3, the DNA is TGTGCCAGCAGCCAAACAGGGGTGGAAGAGACCCAGTACTTC.

The chain uses TRBV10-3 and TRBJ2-7; 7 bases map to TRBD2. V was pared by 3 bases and J by 2 bases, with 4 bases of the junction left unmatched. This CDR3 is built from 14 residues. Germline lookup yields CDR1 ENHRY and CDR2 SYGVKD. The DNA for the CDR3 is TGTGCCATCAGTGATCGGGGGGTGACCTACGAGCAGTACTTC. Protein sequence: CAISDRGVTYEQYF.

The V and J genes are TRBV4-3 and TRBJ2-1; TRBD2 agrees at 7 bases. The CDR3 consists of 16 residues. V gave up 1 base and J gave up 8 bases; unmatched junction bases: 11. Germline V CDR1 and CDR2: LGHNA, YSLEER. The CDR3 spells CASSQVFGGSGDEQFF. In DNA form, the CDR3 reads TGCGCCAGCAGCCAAGTTTTTGGCGGGAGTGGCGATGAGCAGTTCTTC.

The CDR3 sequence is CASSLEVSRGYTF. DNA of the CDR3: TGTGCCAGCAGCTTGGAAGTGAGTCGCGGCTACACCTTC. The chain uses TRBV5-5 and TRBJ1-2; no reliable D call. The length of the CDR3 is 13 residues. Germline V gives CDR1 SGHKS, CDR2 YYEKEE (reference sequence). With 0 bases removed from V and 8 bases from J, the gap between germline ends came to 11 bases.

The chain couples TRBV4-3 to TRBJ1-2; the D gene is possibly TRBD1 (5 bases). The germline V gene encodes CDR1 LGHNA and CDR2 YSLEER. The V end was cut by 4 bases, the J end by 7 bases, with 22 bases between. The CDR3 spans 16 residues. DNA of the CDR3: TGCGCCAGCAGCCTCTTGGGGGGACGGGATCCTCGTGGCTACACCTTC. It is translated as CASSLLGGRDPRGYTF.

DNA for the CDR3: TGTGCCAGCAGCTTGGCTCTAGCGGGGGACAATGAGCAGTTCTTC. It specifies CASSLALAGDNEQFF. The rearrangement joins TRBV5-6 to TRBJ2-1; TRBD2 matches 10 bases. The CDR3 contains 15 residues. Germline V gives CDR1 SGHDT, CDR2 YYEEEE. The V and J ends lost 0 bases and 5 bases, in that order; junction bases with no gene match: 2.

The chain is built from TRBV9 and TRBJ2-2; the match to TRBD2 covers 8 bases. With 0 bases clipped from V and 5 bases from J, the junction kept 9 bases outside the gene matches. The CDR3 has 17 residues. Germline V gene data show CDR1 as SGDLS and CDR2 as YYNGEE. This CDR3 is CASSVEGSSGITGELFF. The CDR3 DNA reads as TGTGCCAGCAGCGTAGAAGGTAGTAGCGGGATAACCGGGGAGCTGTTTTTT. The entire variable domain, with the rest obtained from reference TRBV9 and TRBJ2-2, is as follows: DSGVTQTPKHLITATGQRVTLRCSPRSGDLSVYWYQQSLDQGLQFLIQYYNGEERAKGNILERFSAQQFPDLHSELNLSSLELGDSALYFCASSVEGSSGITGELFFGEGSRLTVL.

The gene calls are TRBV4-1 and TRBJ2-7; possible D gene TRBD2, 5 bases. CDR3 length: 13 residues. V lost 2 bases and J lost 5, with 10 bases in between. CDR1 is MGHRA and CDR2 is YSYEKL in the germline V gene. CDR3 nucleotide sequence: TGCGCCAGCAGCCAAAGTACGGGGAACGAGCAGTACTTC. Amino acids: CASSQSTGNEQYF.